This T cell receptor (beta chain) came from a study of shared clonotypes between healthy human individuals (TCRdb year 2020). The study in broad terms: Three men and a couple of women, aged 18 to 49 years, made up the cohort. For each donor, three plates each were used for CD4 naive and CD4 memory, two plates were used for CD8 naive, and one plate was used for CD8 memory. To estimate repertoire size and how much clonotypes are shared between individuals, the study performed deep sequencing of blood TCR repertoires from a few healthy adults. To increase sequencing depth and limit assay-specific biases, TCR repertoire library preparation and sequencing were carried out by different laboratories using diverse techniques. Per donor, leukapheresis produced somewhere between about 0.94 and 9 billion PBMCs. Broad study findings and their caveats: Only blood was sampled, and tissue TCR repertoires likely differ from those in blood. Because the study included only a small number of donors, the genetic and exposure-history diversity represented was limited. Based on pairwise subsampling, the degree of clonotype sharing among donors was expected to be affected by sequencing depth. When several donors were compared, the shared fraction of clonotypes was about 5.5% for naive CD4, 3.5% to 4% for naive CD8, 2.3% for memory CD4, and less than 0.45% for memory CD8. Even with the large sequencing depth, rarefaction of the sorted-subset datasets indicated that sequencing was incomplete. Naive subsets generally had larger estimated clonotype richness than memory subsets did. Compared with non-shared clonotypes, clonotypes shared by all four sorted-subset donors had higher generation probabilities.

Donors were healthy HIV-negative adults with no recently reported acute infections or vaccinations. Every donor was a Caucasian adult living in Nashville, Tennessee, USA. CD4+ T cells were enriched through magnetic negative selection, after which naive cells were positively selected on CD45RA and the remaining negative fraction served as the memory subset. After blood collection by leukapheresis, PBMCs were isolated using Ficoll-Histopaque density gradient centrifugation and then cryopreserved in the vapor phase of liquid nitrogen. Purity and quantity of every magnetically sorted T cell population were checked by analytical flow cytometry. Genomic DNA was isolated from every sorted fraction and measured by UV absorbance on a Nanodrop 2000c. As to this clone: Its antigen is unknown. Per-base qualities were not stored, and no clone one base away is much larger. The sample has other DNA sequences that encode this CDR3 too.

Using the deep immunoSEQ assay, TCR CDR3 regions were amplified from genomic DNA by multiplex PCR. Genomic DNA extracted from each cell subset was distributed evenly over all wells of several immunoSEQ 96-well plates, and each plate served as one replicate. For sorted subsets, about 210 ng of genomic DNA, equivalent to around 31,000 T cell genomes, went into each replicate PCR. Purified libraries were quantified with a Qubit 3.0 fluorometer, sized on a Bioanalyzer 2100, and re-quantified with the KAPA Library Quantification kit. Every immunoSEQ 96-well plate was sequenced on a separate single-read 150-cycle Illumina NextSeq 550 flow cell. As for the original processing: The immunoSEQ output contained only junctional sequences without quality scores, so filtering could not match that applied to full-length reads. To assign V/J genes and CDR3, sequences were annotated using PyIR, a Python wrapper for IgBLAST v1.9, with IMGT germline references. Reads were removed for weak V/J assignments (E-value above 1e-6), missing CDR3, stop codons, out-of-frame junctions, or ambiguous translated residues. V3J clonotypes were defined as sequences sharing an identical inferred V gene, J gene, and CDR3 amino acid sequence. The percentage overlap between two repertoires was calculated by dividing the number of shared unique clonotypes by the size of the smaller repertoire. RTK rarefaction, the Chao1 estimator, and Recon v2.1 estimates of unobserved clonotypes were used to assess repertoire richness. For all TCRbeta clonotypes obtained by the gDNA method from four donors, generation probabilities were computed with OLGA. TCRdb limited this immuneACCESS table to in-frame rearrangements with V and J called. A share of clones is missing; checked studies link under half to unresolved V genes, and the rest is unexplained. V and J calls and clone size are as listed in that table; D and trimming were resolved from the DNA. The sample yields approximately 1.1 million clones; about 80% were counted once. The ten largest clones capture about 0.52% of the sample.

Material for sequencing was memory CD4+ T cells from PBMCs. The sample's cell subset or site, from its label and the paper: CD45RA-negative fraction. This clonotype was sampled from a man aged 18 to 30 in good health. Some clones in this sample may be carry-over from other donors' samples.

The nucleotide sequence reads as follows: TGCGCCAGCAGCTTGGAGGGTGGCTACGAGCAGTACTTC. Translated, this is CASSLEGGYEQYF. Recombination linked TRBV5-1 to TRBJ2-7, with the D gene uncertain. The junction shows trimming of 0 bases on V and 3 bases on J, plus 7 bases between the germline ends. Including cysteine and phenylalanine, the CDR3 has 13 amino acids. Of the read, only the CDR3 DNA is kept; its 39 bases are in frame from base 1. CDR1 SGHRS and CDR2 YFSETQ are derived from the germline V gene.